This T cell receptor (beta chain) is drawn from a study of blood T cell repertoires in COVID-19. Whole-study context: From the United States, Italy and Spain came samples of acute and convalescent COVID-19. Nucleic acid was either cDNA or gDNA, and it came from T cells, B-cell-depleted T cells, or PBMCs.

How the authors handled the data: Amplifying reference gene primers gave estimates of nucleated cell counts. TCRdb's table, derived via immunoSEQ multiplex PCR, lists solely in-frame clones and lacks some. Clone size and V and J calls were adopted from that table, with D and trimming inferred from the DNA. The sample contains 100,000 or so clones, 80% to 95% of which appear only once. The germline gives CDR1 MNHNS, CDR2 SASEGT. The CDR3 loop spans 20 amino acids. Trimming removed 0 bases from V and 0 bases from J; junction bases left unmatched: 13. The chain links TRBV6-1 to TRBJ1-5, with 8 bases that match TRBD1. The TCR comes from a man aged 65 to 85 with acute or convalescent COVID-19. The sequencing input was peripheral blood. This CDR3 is CASSEAWGTLTGASNQPQHF. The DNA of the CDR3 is TGTGCCAGCAGTGAAGCGTGGGGGACCTTGACAGGGGCTAGCAATCAGCCCCAGCATTTT.